The rows below give T cell receptor beta chains drawn from one sample of a study of blood T cell repertoires in COVID-19. Clones were sequenced by immunoSEQ multiplex PCR, and TCRdb holds only the in-frame ones, with some missing. The sample lists about 300,000 clones, around nine tenths occurring once. Sequenced input: peripheral blood. Every receptor here comes from a woman younger than 45 with COVID-19, enrolled during active disease. Both conserved end residues are part of each CDR3. The D gene is left open where the match is weak. Part of the rows lack a size; the others show once, few, many or a class for expanded clones.

CDR3 protein: CASSTDTANYGYTF; CDR3 DNA: TGTGCCAGCAGCACGGACACCGCTAACTATGGCTACACCTTC; J gene: TRBJ1-2; V gene: TRBV5-6; D gene: .; clone size: .
CDR3 protein: CATSRGFYRTGRKETQYF; CDR3 DNA: TGTGCCACCAGCAGAGGCTTTTACCGGACAGGGCGCAAAGAGACCCAGTACTTC; J gene: TRBJ2-5; V gene: TRBV15; D gene: TRBD1; clone size: .
CDR3 protein: CASSYSRTAIYGYTF; CDR3 DNA: TGTGCCAGCAGTTACTCCAGGACAGCAATCTATGGCTACACCTTC; J gene: TRBJ1-2; V gene: TRBV6-5; D gene: .; clone size: .
CDR3 protein: CASSQERGLAKNIQYF; CDR3 DNA: TGTGCCAGCAGCCAAGAACGGGGATTAGCCAAAAACATTCAGTACTTC; J gene: TRBJ2-4; V gene: TRBV3-1/TRBV3-2; D gene: .; clone size: .
CDR3 protein: CASSPGLAGAHTDTQYF; CDR3 DNA: TGTGCCAGCAGCCCAGGACTAGCGGGGGCCCACACAGATACGCAGTATTTT; J gene: TRBJ2-3; V gene: TRBV7-9; D gene: TRBD2; clone size: .
CDR3 protein: CASSPRGDGTANEKLFF; CDR3 DNA: TGCGCCAGCAGCCCTCGGGGCGACGGGACAGCTAATGAAAAACTGTTTTTT; J gene: TRBJ1-4; V gene: TRBV4-3; D gene: TRBD1; clone size: .
CDR3 protein: CASSQDRDQPQHF; CDR3 DNA: TGCGCCAGCAGCCAGGACAGAGATCAGCCCCAGCATTTT; J gene: TRBJ1-5; V gene: TRBV4-3; D gene: .; clone size: .
CDR3 protein: CAISESTSGGAGQFF; CDR3 DNA: TGTGCCATCAGTGAGTCGACTAGCGGGGGGGCCGGGCAGTTCTTC; J gene: TRBJ2-1; V gene: TRBV10-3; D gene: TRBD2; clone size: .
CDR3 protein: CASSEEAGFQGYTF; CDR3 DNA: TGTGCCAGCAGTGAAGAGGCAGGGTTCCAGGGCTACACCTTC; J gene: TRBJ1-2; V gene: TRBV2; D gene: .; clone size: .
CDR3 protein: CSVEDPTEGYYNEQFF; CDR3 DNA: TGCAGCGTTGAAGACCCCACGGAGGGTTACTACAATGAGCAGTTCTTC; J gene: TRBJ2-1; V gene: TRBV29-1; D gene: .; clone size: .
CDR3 protein: CSASRGGDYGYTF; CDR3 DNA: TGCAGTGCTAGTAGGGGCGGTGACTATGGCTACACCTTC; J gene: TRBJ1-2; V gene: TRBV20-1; D gene: .; clone size: .
CDR3 protein: CSVEGTASNEQFF; CDR3 DNA: TGCAGCGTTGAGGGGACAGCGAGCAATGAGCAGTTCTTC; J gene: TRBJ2-1; V gene: TRBV29-1; D gene: TRBD1; clone size: .
CDR3 protein: CASSLGGLSGNTIYF; CDR3 DNA: TGTGCCAGCAGCTTAGGGGGCCTCTCTGGAAACACCATATATTTT; J gene: TRBJ1-3; V gene: TRBV7-2; D gene: .; clone size: .
CDR3 protein: CASSPFPGTSGGNQETQYF; CDR3 DNA: TGTGCCAGCTCACCATTCCCCGGGACTAGCGGGGGGAACCAAGAGACCCAGTACTTC; J gene: TRBJ2-5; V gene: TRBV18; D gene: TRBD2; clone size: .
CDR3 protein: CASRSGQPSYGYTF; CDR3 DNA: TGTGCCAGCAGGTCGGGACAGCCATCCTATGGCTACACCTTC; J gene: TRBJ1-2; V gene: TRBV5-5; D gene: TRBD1; clone size: few
CDR3 protein: CASSFGLAGESTDTQYF; CDR3 DNA: TGTGCCAGCAGCTTTGGGCTAGCGGGGGAAAGCACAGATACGCAGTATTTT; J gene: TRBJ2-3; V gene: TRBV11-3; D gene: TRBD2; clone size: .
CDR3 protein: CASSLGPGENQPQHF; CDR3 DNA: TGCGCCAGCAGCTTGGGGCCAGGGGAAAATCAGCCCCAGCATTTT; J gene: TRBJ1-5; V gene: TRBV5-1; D gene: .; clone size: .
CDR3 protein: CASSWGDGQPQHF; CDR3 DNA: TGTGCCAGTAGTTGGGGGGACGGGCAGCCCCAGCATTTT; J gene: TRBJ1-5; V gene: TRBV19; D gene: .; clone size: .
CDR3 protein: CASSQEAGTDTQYF; CDR3 DNA: TGTGCCAGCAGCCAAGAGGCGGGGACAGATACGCAGTATTTT; J gene: TRBJ2-3; V gene: TRBV4-2; D gene: .; clone size: .
CDR3 protein: CASSLRPGGDNEQFF; CDR3 DNA: TGTGCCAGCAGCCTACGACCGGGAGGCGACAATGAGCAGTTCTTC; J gene: TRBJ2-1; V gene: TRBV11-2; D gene: TRBD2; clone size: once
CDR3 protein: CASSPPPGGQETQYF; CDR3 DNA: TGTGCCAGCAGCCCCCCCCCAGGGGGCCAAGAGACCCAGTACTTC; J gene: TRBJ2-5; V gene: TRBV9; D gene: TRBD1; clone size: once
CDR3 protein: CAGGTGTGGYEQFF; CDR3 DNA: TGTGCCGGGGGAACCGGGACAGGGGGTTATGAGCAGTTCTTC; J gene: TRBJ2-1; V gene: TRBV28; D gene: TRBD1; clone size: once
CDR3 protein: CASSPRLAGTDTQYF; CDR3 DNA: TGTGCCAGCAGCCCTCGACTAGCGGGAACAGATACGCAGTATTTT; J gene: TRBJ2-3; V gene: TRBV3-1/TRBV3-2; D gene: TRBD2; clone size: once
CDR3 protein: CASSTGSRTEAFF; CDR3 DNA: TGTGCCAGCAGTACAGGGTCGAGGACTGAAGCTTTCTTT; J gene: TRBJ1-1; V gene: TRBV6-5; D gene: .; clone size: .
CDR3 protein: CASSLLSAGTANTGELFF; CDR3 DNA: TGCGCCAGCAGCCTCTTATCCGCTGGGACAGCGAACACCGGGGAGCTGTTTTTT; J gene: TRBJ2-2; V gene: TRBV4-1; D gene: TRBD1; clone size: .
CDR3 protein: CASSSRGTSGGVSHEQFF; CDR3 DNA: TGTGCCAGCAGTTCCCGAGGGACTAGCGGGGGGGTATCCCATGAGCAGTTCTTC; J gene: TRBJ2-1; V gene: TRBV28; D gene: TRBD2; clone size: .
CDR3 protein: CAWRANRVSYEQYF; CDR3 DNA: TGTGCCTGGAGGGCGAACAGGGTCTCCTACGAGCAGTACTTC; J gene: TRBJ2-7; V gene: TRBV30; D gene: .; clone size: .
CDR3 protein: CASSLLTGQYF; CDR3 DNA: TGTGCCAGCAGCTTACTCACAGGGCAGTACTTC; J gene: TRBJ2-7; V gene: TRBV11-2; D gene: .; clone size: .
CDR3 protein: CASSRDRGHNEKLFF; CDR3 DNA: TGTGCCAGCTCACGGGACAGGGGGCATAATGAAAAACTGTTTTTT; J gene: TRBJ1-4; V gene: TRBV18; D gene: TRBD1; clone size: .
CDR3 protein: CASSFLGGLNSPLHF; CDR3 DNA: TGTGCCAGCAGTTTCTTGGGAGGGTTGAATTCACCCCTCCACTTT; J gene: TRBJ1-6; V gene: TRBV6-5; D gene: .; clone size: .
CDR3 protein: CASSADTGNTEAFF; CDR3 DNA: TGTGCCAGCAGCGCCGATACAGGCAACACTGAAGCTTTCTTT; J gene: TRBJ1-1; V gene: TRBV9; D gene: .; clone size: .
CDR3 protein: CASSQTGTEAFF; CDR3 DNA: TGTGCCAGCAGCCAAACGGGAACTGAAGCTTTCTTT; J gene: TRBJ1-1; V gene: TRBV3-1/TRBV3-2; D gene: .; clone size: .
CDR3 protein: CASSPGGGGGYGYTF; CDR3 DNA: TGTGCCAGCAGCCCAGGTGGGGGGGGCGGCTATGGCTACACCTTC; J gene: TRBJ1-2; V gene: TRBV7-2; D gene: .; clone size: .
CDR3 protein: CASSFGGLGEQFF; CDR3 DNA: TGTGCCAGCAGCTTTGGCGGGCTAGGGGAGCAGTTCTTC; J gene: TRBJ2-1; V gene: TRBV11-3; D gene: .; clone size: .
CDR3 protein: CASSSGTGAGTEAFF; CDR3 DNA: TGTGCCAGCAGCTCGGGGACAGGGGCGGGAACTGAAGCTTTCTTT; J gene: TRBJ1-1; V gene: TRBV7-2; D gene: TRBD1; clone size: .
CDR3 protein: CASSQRIGQGLYGYTF; CDR3 DNA: TGTGCCAGCAGTCAGCGGATAGGCCAGGGACTCTATGGCTACACCTTC; J gene: TRBJ1-2; V gene: TRBV6-2/TRBV6-3; D gene: .; clone size: .
CDR3 protein: CASSALGGGGSIQYF; CDR3 DNA: TGTGCCAGCAGCGCCCTTGGGGGTGGCGGGAGCATTCAGTACTTC; J gene: TRBJ2-4; V gene: TRBV7-9; D gene: TRBD2; clone size: .
CDR3 protein: CASSQSELEPYGYTF; CDR3 DNA: TGCGCCAGCAGCCAATCAGAGCTGGAGCCCTATGGCTACACCTTC; J gene: TRBJ1-2; V gene: TRBV4-3; D gene: .; clone size: .
CDR3 protein: CAWSGLYGYTF; CDR3 DNA: TGTGCCTGGAGTGGACTCTATGGCTACACCTTC; J gene: TRBJ1-2; V gene: TRBV30; D gene: .; clone size: once
CDR3 protein: CASSPNTGGYGYTF; CDR3 DNA: TGTGCCAGCAGCCCGAACACGGGTGGCTATGGCTACACCTTC; J gene: TRBJ1-2; V gene: TRBV7-9; D gene: .; clone size: .
CDR3 protein: CASSERRVGADTQYF; CDR3 DNA: TGCGCCAGCAGTGAACGGAGGGTCGGCGCAGATACGCAGTATTTT; J gene: TRBJ2-3; V gene: TRBV10-2; D gene: .; clone size: .
CDR3 protein: CAWSAGLADYNEQFF; CDR3 DNA: TGTGCCTGGAGTGCCGGACTAGCGGACTACAATGAGCAGTTCTTC; J gene: TRBJ2-1; V gene: TRBV30; D gene: TRBD2; clone size: few
CDR3 protein: CASSTRGGGYNEQFF; CDR3 DNA: TGTGCCAGCAGTACGCGGGGGGGCGGGTACAATGAGCAGTTCTTC; J gene: TRBJ2-1; V gene: TRBV27; D gene: TRBD2; clone size: once
CDR3 protein: CASSLGQYNSPLHF; CDR3 DNA: TGTGCCAGCAGTTTGGGGCAATATAATTCACCCCTCCACTTT; J gene: TRBJ1-6; V gene: TRBV27; D gene: .; clone size: .
CDR3 protein: CASSQVLGGQYF; CDR3 DNA: TGTGCCAGCAGCCAAGTCCTAGGGGGGCAGTACTTC; J gene: TRBJ2-7; V gene: TRBV3-1/TRBV3-2; D gene: .; clone size: .
CDR3 protein: CASSGVVQGALGNTIYF; CDR3 DNA: TGTGCCAGCAGTGGAGTAGTCCAGGGGGCGCTTGGAAACACCATATATTTT; J gene: TRBJ1-3; V gene: TRBV6-1; D gene: TRBD1; clone size: .
CDR3 protein: CASSRTSSYNEQFF; CDR3 DNA: TGTGCCAGCAGCCGGACAAGCTCCTACAATGAGCAGTTCTTC; J gene: TRBJ2-1; V gene: TRBV11-3; D gene: .; clone size: .
CDR3 protein: CSVREFNTEAFF; CDR3 DNA: TGCAGCGTCAGGGAATTTAACACTGAAGCTTTCTTT; J gene: TRBJ1-1; V gene: TRBV29-1; D gene: .; clone size: .
CDR3 protein: CASSQLYGYTF; CDR3 DNA: TGTGCCAGCAGCCAACTATATGGCTACACCTTC; J gene: TRBJ1-2; V gene: TRBV3-1/TRBV3-2; D gene: .; clone size: .
CDR3 protein: CASSLGQVNQPQHF; CDR3 DNA: TGTGCCAGCAGCTTGGGACAGGTGAATCAGCCCCAGCATTTT; J gene: TRBJ1-5; V gene: TRBV5-6; D gene: .; clone size: .
CDR3 protein: CATSRPTGGNQPQHF; CDR3 DNA: TGTGCCACCAGCAGACCTACGGGTGGCAATCAGCCCCAGCATTTT; J gene: TRBJ1-5; V gene: TRBV15; D gene: .; clone size: .
CDR3 protein: CASSSTGGAYTDTQYF; CDR3 DNA: TGCGCCAGCAGCTCGACAGGGGGCGCATACACAGATACGCAGTATTTT; J gene: TRBJ2-3; V gene: TRBV5-1; D gene: TRBD1; clone size: .
CDR3 protein: CASSIGIGGGNQPQHF; CDR3 DNA: TGTGCCAGTAGTATTGGGATAGGGGGTGGCAATCAGCCCCAGCATTTT; J gene: TRBJ1-5; V gene: TRBV19; D gene: .; clone size: .
CDR3 protein: CASSQDKGAWNYGYTF; CDR3 DNA: TGCGCCAGCAGCCAAGATAAGGGGGCATGGAACTATGGCTACACCTTC; J gene: TRBJ1-2; V gene: TRBV4-1; D gene: TRBD1; clone size: .
CDR3 protein: CASSLRLAGASEQFF; CDR3 DNA: TGTGCCAGCAGCTTAAGGCTAGCGGGGGCTAGTGAGCAGTTCTTC; J gene: TRBJ2-1; V gene: TRBV7-3; D gene: TRBD2; clone size: .
CDR3 protein: CASSPSTGYEQYF; CDR3 DNA: TGTGCCAGCAGCCCATCGACAGGTTACGAGCAGTACTTC; J gene: TRBJ2-7; V gene: TRBV9; D gene: .; clone size: .
CDR3 protein: CASRSGGMNTEAFF; CDR3 DNA: TGTGCCAGCAGGTCAGGGGGTATGAACACTGAAGCTTTCTTT; J gene: TRBJ1-1; V gene: TRBV3-1/TRBV3-2; D gene: TRBD1; clone size: .
CDR3 protein: CASSVYGGPNTGELFF; CDR3 DNA: TGTGCCAGCAGCGTTTACGGCGGTCCGAACACCGGGGAGCTGTTTTTT; J gene: TRBJ2-2; V gene: TRBV9; D gene: .; clone size: .
CDR3 protein: CASSTTGVYNSPLHF; CDR3 DNA: TGTGCCAGTAGTACGACAGGGGTTTACAATTCACCCCTCCACTTT; J gene: TRBJ1-6; V gene: TRBV19; D gene: TRBD1; clone size: .